The 3 T cell receptor beta chains below all came from one sample that was sequenced in a study of blood T cell repertoires in COVID-19. Only in-frame clones appear in the TCRdb table, and some are missing; sequencing was by immunoSEQ multiplex PCR. The sample shows a few hundred thousand clones, more than 80% of them seen only once. The specimen was peripheral blood. Receptors were obtained from a woman of 80 years or more with acute or convalescent COVID-19.

The chain uses TRBV18 and TRBJ2-3; the match to TRBD2 covers 8 bases. Germline CDR1 KGHSH, CDR2 LQKENI. The CDR3 spans 17 residues. V trimming: 2 bases; J trimming: 2 bases; junction bases outside the gene matches: 9. This CDR3 reads CASSPVNPGGLTDTQYF. CDR3 DNA: TGTGCCAGCTCACCAGTTAATCCGGGGGGGCTCACAGATACGCAGTATTTT.

V is TRBV11-2 and J is TRBJ1-1; D is unclear. The CDR3 is made up of 13 amino acids. Germline-derived CDR1 and CDR2 are SGHAT and FQNNGV. The V end was cut by 3 bases, the J end by 5 bases, with 10 bases between. CDR3 protein: CASSLESRTEAFF. CDR3 coding DNA: TGTGCCAGCAGCTTGGAGAGTAGGACTGAAGCTTTCTTT.

J is TRBJ1-2 and V is TRBV5-1; no definite D call. This CDR3 spans 15 amino acids. The V gene lost 0 bases and the J gene lost 3 bases, with 12 bases spanning the gap. Germline V gene lookup returns CDR1 SGHRS and CDR2 YFSETQ. For the CDR3, the DNA is TGCGCCAGCAGCTTGGGTCTGCGGGGTTACTATGGCTACACCTTC. Protein sequence: CASSLGLRGYYGYTF.